Following are 18 T cell receptor beta chains from one sample sequenced in a study of blood T cells in healthy people across ages. Primers used in a second PCR of about 6 to 12 cycles were a sample-barcoded 5' primer and a J-beta primer mix. Using its own MiXCR run on the 5' RACE reads, TCRdb lists one record per CDR3 protein. This table has about 780,000 distinct CDR3 sequences, 25% to 30% appearing once. This same sample was also taken into another study, of T cells of mothers and their children.

Specimen: blood. The receptors stem from a boy younger than 18 in good health.

This clonotype has more than one count but fewer than ten. This chain links TRBV20-1 with TRBJ2-5; D remains unclear. The J call may be faulty, since TRBJ2-7 better matches the DNA end. CDR3 length equals 12 residues. Germline V gene sequence: CDR1 DFQATT, CDR2 SNEGSKA (reference sequence). CDR3 in amino acids: CSARRRDYEQYF. The CDR3, as DNA: TGCAGTGCTAGAAGACGTGACTACGAGCAGTACTTC.

The genes are TRBV27 and TRBJ2-1; D might be TRBD1 (5 bases). The CDR3 totals 15 residues. Trimming pared 6 bases from V and 0 bases from J, leaving 12 bases between. Per germline, CDR1 MNHEY and CDR2 SMNVEV (reference sequence). The DNA of the CDR3 is TGTGCCAGCAGCTGGACACAGAGCTCCTACAATGAGCAGTTCTTC. It is translated as CASSWTQSSYNEQFF.

V is TRBV20-1 and J is TRBJ2-1, with D hard to call. Between the trimmed V and J ends, which lost 6 bases and 0 bases, there was a span of 15 bases. This CDR3 is built from 15 residues. The germline gives CDR1 DFQATT, CDR2 SNEGSKA (reference sequence). The CDR3 sequence: CSAPPGGSSYNEQFF. CDR3 sequence (DNA): TGCAGTGCCCCGCCCGGCGGAAGCTCCTACAATGAGCAGTTCTTC.

This CDR3 is CSASHWEETQYF. The CDR3 DNA reads as TGCAGTGCTAGCCACTGGGAAGAGACCCAGTACTTC. The chain employs TRBV20-1 and TRBJ2-7; no clear D gene. The J call is in doubt because the DNA end fits TRBJ2-5 better. Germline CDR1 and CDR2: DFQATT and SNEGSKA (reference sequence). The CDR3 totals 12 residues.

The genes are TRBV28 and TRBJ2-1; D is perhaps TRBD1 (6 bases). With the DNA end fitting TRBJ2-7 better, the J assignment may be wrong. This CDR3 contains 14 residues. Germline V gene lookup returns CDR1 MDHEN and CDR2 SYDVKM. CDR3 nucleotides: TGTGCCAGCATCGGGGCTGACAGGTTCTACGAGCAGTACTTC. Its protein is CASIGADRFYEQYF.

This chain uses TRBV6-1 with TRBJ2-2; maybe TRBD1 (6 bases). CDR3 length equals 18 residues. Germline assignment: CDR1 MNHNS and CDR2 SASEGT. V was trimmed by 0 bases and J by 1 base, leaving 15 bases between them. CDR3 in DNA: TGTGCCAGCAGTGAAGCGGTGGGGGCGACAGGGAACACCGGGGAGCTGTTTTTT. Translated: CASSEAVGATGNTGELFF.

This clonotype appeared many times. The chain uses TRBV7-3 and TRBJ2-5, with D unclear. Trimming cost V 1 base and J 4 bases, with 7 bases left between them. The germline gives CDR1 SGHTA, CDR2 FQGTGA. The CDR3 covers 13 residues. In DNA, the CDR3 is TGTGCCAGCAGCTTAATTGTCGGAGAGACCCAGTACTTC. This encodes CASSLIVGETQYF.

Worth noting for this clonotype: Germline and junction disagree at one end, which may indicate a read error. The genes are TRBV27 and TRBJ2-5, with D possibly being TRBD1 (5 bases). The end of the DNA fits TRBJ2-7 better, so the J call may be wrong. From germline, CDR1 is MNHEY and CDR2 SMNVEV (reference sequence). CDR3 length: 14 amino acids. The CDR3: CASSPGYSSHEQYF. CDR3 DNA sequence: TGTGCCAGCAGCCCAGGGTATAGCTCCCACGAGCAGTACTTC.

This clonotype was seen only a few times. CDR3 amino acids: CATSRAGDYLQETQYF. CDR3 sequence (DNA): TGTGCCACCAGCAGAGCGGGGGACTACCTCCAAGAGACCCAGTACTTC. The rearrangement joins TRBV15 to TRBJ2-5, with TRBD2 matching over 7 bases. Germline CDR1 LNHNV, CDR2 YYDKDF (reference sequence). V was pared by 1 base and J by 1 base, with 6 bases of the junction left unmatched. This CDR3 spans 16 amino acids.

The chain uses TRBV20-1 and TRBJ2-5, with 7 bases aligning to TRBD2. The V gene end was trimmed by 3 bases and the J gene end by 2 bases; junction bases not matched to a gene: 9. This CDR3 comprises 15 residues. Germline V lookup: CDR1 DFQATT, CDR2 SNEGSKA (reference sequence). The CDR3 nucleotides read TGCAGTGCTAGTGTCTGGCGGGGGACTCAAGAGACCCAGTACTTC. Its translation is CSASVWRGTQETQYF.

The rearrangement uses TRBV7-3 and TRBJ2-1; 9 bases fit TRBD2. From germline, CDR1 is SGHTA and CDR2 FQGTGA. The J segment lost 6 bases and the V segment lost 1 base, leaving 7 bases of the junction unmatched. The CDR3 runs to 16 residues. The CDR3 DNA sequence: TGTGCCAGCAGCTTAAATGGCGGGGGGGCATTCAATGAGCAGTTCTTC. It specifies CASSLNGGGAFNEQFF.

V and J are TRBV20-1 and TRBJ2-7; 13 bases are shared with TRBD2. This CDR3 comprises 15 residues. The germline CDR1 and CDR2 sequences are DFQATT and SNEGSKA (reference sequence). J gave up 5 bases and V 5 bases, and 9 bases lay outside the gene matches. The CDR3 sequence is CSADGLAGVGDEQYF. As DNA, the CDR3 is TGCAGTGCTGACGGACTAGCGGGGGTTGGAGACGAGCAGTACTTC.

CDR3 sequence (DNA): TGTGCCAGCAGACGCGGGGCGTATGGGTCACCCCTCCACTTT. This codes for CASRRGAYGSPLHF. J is TRBJ1-6 and V is TRBV12-3 or TRBV12-4; possible D gene TRBD1, 5 bases. Trimming took off 6 bases at V and 10 bases at J, with 16 bases between the two ends. This CDR3 is built from 14 residues.

This clonotype appeared a few times. V gene TRBV3-1 combines with J gene TRBJ1-2; no reliable D call. The ends were cut back, 0 bases at V and 8 bases at J, with 13 bases in the middle. Germline V gene sequence: CDR1 LGHDT, CDR2 YNNKEL (reference sequence). The CDR3 runs to 14 residues. CDR3 region: CASSQEGGRLGYTF. The CDR3 DNA reads as TGTGCCAGCAGCCAAGAGGGCGGCAGGCTAGGCTACACCTTC.

A few counts support this clonotype. V and J are TRBV9 and TRBJ1-2, with D perhaps TRBD1 (6 bases). Germline lookup yields CDR1 SGDLS and CDR2 YYNGEE. V was pared by 0 bases and J by 5 bases, with 20 bases between. This CDR3 has 17 residues. The CDR3 nucleotides are TGTGCCAGCAGCGTAGGCTTGGGGGCCAGCTCTCTATATGGCTACACCTTC. Translating it yields CASSVGLGASSLYGYTF.

In this sample, this clonotype turned up a few times. This chain uses TRBV3-1 with TRBJ1-2; perhaps TRBD1 as D (6 bases). Trimming took 3 bases from V and 5 from J, leaving 13 bases between them. The CDR3 spans 14 residues. CDR1 and CDR2 (germline): LGHDT, YNNKEL (reference sequence). The CDR3 reads CASSQARTAYGYTF. The CDR3 DNA reads TGTGCCAGCAGCCAGGCCAGGACAGCTTATGGCTACACCTTC. Combining the CDR3 with reference TRBV3-1 and TRBJ1-2 gives the whole variable domain DTAVSQTPKYLVTQMGNDKSIKCEQNLGHDTMYWYKQDSKKFLKIMFSYNNKELIINETVPNRFSPKSPDKAHLNLHINSLELGDSAVYFCASSQARTAYGYTFGSGTRLTVV.

This clonotype has just a few counts. The chain is built from TRBV5-1 and TRBJ2-5; 9 positions match TRBD2. The CDR3 runs 17 residues. V lost 0 bases, J lost 5 bases, and 11 bases stayed unmatched. Germline CDR1 is SGHRS and CDR2 is YFSETQ. CDR3 region: CASSLGASGGPAETQYF. The CDR3 DNA follows: TGCGCCAGCAGCTTGGGGGCGAGCGGGGGGCCCGCGGAGACCCAGTACTTC.

J is TRBJ1-1 and V is TRBV2; TRBD1 aligns across 8 bases. V gave up 6 bases and J gave up 1 base; unmatched junction bases: 7. The CDR3 is 15 amino acids. Germline values: CDR1 SNHLY, CDR2 FYNNEI. The CDR3: CASRPGTGGNTEAFF. The DNA for the CDR3 is TGTGCCAGCAGGCCCGGGACAGGAGGGAACACTGAAGCTTTCTTT.